Shown below are 27 T cell receptor beta chains from a single sample sequenced in a study of radiotherapy plus CTLA-4 blockade in lung cancer (dated by TCRdb to the late 2010s). Libraries were built with the immunoSEQ multiplex PCR assay. TCRdb limited this immuneACCESS table to in-frame rearrangements with V and J called. A share of clones is missing; checked studies link under half to unresolved V genes, and the rest is unexplained. In all, the sample holds some 110,000 clones, and approximately 80% of those were seen once. The ten most abundant clones make up approximately 4.7% of the sample. The specimen was peripheral blood, collected from a patient treated with radiotherapy plus ipilimumab. These receptors were obtained from a human donor with non-small cell lung cancer who had a partial response to radiotherapy plus ipilimumab.

The gene calls are TRBV7-2 and TRBJ2-7; 7 bases are a match to TRBD1. The CDR3 contains 14 residues. Germline values: CDR1 SGHTA, CDR2 FQGNSA. The J segment lost 4 bases and the V segment lost 8 bases, leaving 11 bases of the junction unmatched. Here the CDR3 DNA reads TGTGCCAGCGTTCGGGAACAGGGGCGGTACGAGCAGTACTTC. It is translated as CASVREQGRYEQYF.

The chain carries TRBV27 and TRBJ1-6, with no clear D. The germline gives CDR1 MNHEY, CDR2 SMNVEV (reference sequence). V shed 5 bases and J shed 0 bases, with 8 bases lying between them. CDR3 length: 15 residues. In DNA form, the CDR3 reads TGTGCCAGCAGTCCACAAAGCTCCTATAATTCACCCCTCCACTTT. Translated: CASSPQSSYNSPLHF.

This clone has a single count. The chain joins TRBV6-4 to TRBJ1-5; D uncertain. The CDR3 is 13 residues long. Trimming stripped 4 bases from V and 6 bases from J, with 10 bases between. Germline V gives CDR1 MRHNA, CDR2 SNTAGT. The CDR3 nucleotides read TGTGCCAGCAGTGCTGAGGAGGGTCAGCCCCAGCATTTT. Translation: CASSAEEGQPQHF.

In DNA, the CDR3 is TGTGCCAGCAGTCCTCCCTACAACACCGGGTCGGGGGACATTCAGTACTTC. Its protein product is CASSPPYNTGSGDIQYF. This chain links TRBV9 with TRBJ2-4, with D perhaps matching TRBD2 (6 bases). The germline V gene has CDR1 SGDLS and CDR2 YYNGEE. The CDR3 has 17 amino acids. V shed 5 bases and J shed 8 bases, with 26 bases lying between them.

The table lists this clone with a count of one. CDR3 nucleotides: TGTGCCAGCAGCGCGTCAGGGGGCAATCAGCCCCAGCATTTT. It is translated as CASSASGGNQPQHF. The chain carries TRBV7-6 and TRBJ1-5, with D possibly TRBD1 on 6 matching bases. Looked up from germline, CDR1 is SGHVS and CDR2 is FNYEAQ. This CDR3 has 14 residues. Trimming left V 5 bases short and J 2 bases short, with 10 bases between.

The V gene is TRBV9, the J gene TRBJ2-1, with D maybe TRBD1 (6 bases). CDR1 SGDLS and CDR2 YYNGEE come from the germline V gene. This CDR3 spans 17 amino acids. V was shortened by 4 bases and J by 7 bases, with 24 bases between the two germline ends. The CDR3 DNA reads as TGTGCCAGCAGCTCCAGGGGAGTGCCAAGCCCTCTAAATGAGCAGTTCTTC. As protein: CASSSRGVPSPLNEQFF.

The chain employs TRBV19 and TRBJ2-1; D might be TRBD1 (6 bases). With 5 bases removed from V and 1 base from J, the gap between germline ends came to 12 bases. This CDR3 has 15 amino acids. Germline V CDR1 and CDR2: LNHDA, SQIVND (reference sequence). CDR3 DNA sequence: TGTGCCAGTAGTGGAACAGGGTTATCCTACAATGAGCAGTTCTTC. It codes for CASSGTGLSYNEQFF. The entire variable domain, with the rest obtained from reference TRBV19 and TRBJ2-1, is as follows: DGGITQSPKYLFRKEGQNVTLSCEQNLNHDAMYWYRQDPGQGLRLIYYSQIVNDFQKGDIAEGYSVSREKKESFPLTVTSAQKNPTAFYLCASSGTGLSYNEQFFGPGTRLTVL.

The chain combines TRBV5-1 with TRBJ2-2, with no clear D. The ends were cut back, 4 bases at V and 7 bases at J, with 14 bases in the middle. The CDR3 covers 14 residues. Germline V lookup: CDR1 SGHRS, CDR2 YFSETQ. The CDR3 protein is CASSNSNRFGELFF. CDR3 DNA: TGCGCCAGCAGCAACAGTAACCGGTTCGGGGAGCTGTTTTTT.

This clone was recorded once. The CDR3 DNA is TGTGCCAGCAGTGGGGGAGGCGGTAACTCCTACAATGAGCAGTTCTTC. It translates to CASSGGGGNSYNEQFF. The V and J genes are TRBV28 and TRBJ2-1; the D gene is possibly TRBD2 (6 bases). Trimming pared 5 bases from V and 0 bases from J, leaving 14 bases between. From germline, CDR1 is MDHEN and CDR2 SYDVKM. The CDR3 extends over 16 amino acids.

V usage is TRBV4-3 and J usage is TRBJ2-1, with no clear D. CDR3 size: 16 residues. CDR1 and CDR2 from the germline V gene are LGHNA and YSLEER. The ends were cut back, 0 bases at V and 0 bases at J, with 9 bases in the middle. The CDR3 reads CASSQDLASSYNEQFF. DNA of the CDR3: TGCGCCAGCAGCCAAGATCTGGCTTCCTCCTACAATGAGCAGTTCTTC.

The V and J genes are TRBV27 and TRBJ2-5; 7 positions agree with TRBD1. The CDR3 spans 14 residues. In germline, CDR1 is MNHEY, CDR2 SMNVEV (reference sequence). With 2 bases clipped from V and 1 base from J, the junction kept 1 base outside the gene matches. The CDR3 sequence: CASSLGTAQETQYF. The CDR3 DNA reads as TGTGCCAGCAGTTTAGGGACAGCCCAAGAGACCCAGTACTTC.

The gene calls are TRBV7-8 and TRBJ2-2; perhaps TRBD2 as D (5 bases). Trimming removed 5 bases from V and 0 bases from J, with 10 bases in between. This CDR3 spans 15 amino acids. CDR1 is SGHVS, CDR2 FQNEAQ, per germline. The CDR3 reads CASSRGASNTGELFF. The DNA for the CDR3 is TGTGCCAGCAGCCGGGGAGCCTCGAACACCGGGGAGCTGTTTTTT.

The CDR3 coding sequence is TGTGCCAGCAGTTTACGCGGGGGAAGGGAGAGAACTGAAGCTTTCTTT. Its protein is CASSLRGGRERTEAFF. This sequence joins TRBV28 and TRBJ1-1, with a weak D call TRBD1 (5 bases). The V gene lost 2 bases and the J gene lost 5 bases, with 18 bases spanning the gap. The CDR3 has 16 residues. The germline V gene encodes CDR1 MDHEN and CDR2 SYDVKM.

The chain combines TRBV5-1 with TRBJ2-7, with 8 bases fitting TRBD1. The germline V gene encodes CDR1 SGHRS and CDR2 YFSETQ. V lost 4 bases and J lost 9; bases outside the gene matches: 15. This CDR3 has 15 residues. The CDR3 coding sequence is TGCGCCAGCAGCCTGGGGATGACAGGGGTTGAGACGCAGTACTTC. It is translated as CASSLGMTGVETQYF.

As regards this clone: At one of its ends the junction is not consistent with the germline gene, which may arise from a read error. This rearrangement joins TRBV7-9 to TRBJ2-2, with TRBD1 matching 7 bases. This CDR3 is 15 amino acids long. The germline CDR1 and CDR2 sequences are SEHNR and FQNEAQ (reference sequence). CDR3 in amino acids: CASSTGDMDTRELFF. CDR3 sequence (DNA): TGTGCCAGCAGCACAGGGGATATGGACACCAGGGAGCTGTTTTTT.

CDR3 DNA: TGTGCCATCAGTGTTGGACTAGCGGGAGCGTCCTACAATGAGCAGTTCTTC. As protein: CAISVGLAGASYNEQFF. The chain is built from TRBV10-3 and TRBJ2-1, with 13 positions matching TRBD2. This CDR3 spans 17 amino acids. The V and J ends lost 4 bases and 1 base, in that order; junction bases with no gene match: 4. Germline lookup yields CDR1 ENHRY and CDR2 SYGVKD.

V is TRBV6-5 and J is TRBJ2-7; 12 positions agree with TRBD2. V gave up 6 bases and J gave up 2 bases; unmatched junction bases: 5. This CDR3 has 15 amino acids. Per germline, CDR1 MNHEY and CDR2 SVGAGI. The chain's CDR3 is CASRRASGRAYEQYF. In DNA form, the CDR3 reads TGTGCCAGCAGGCGGGCTAGCGGGAGGGCCTACGAGCAGTACTTC.

This clone has only one observation. This chain joins TRBV27 and TRBJ1-5; D perhaps matches TRBD1 (6 bases). This CDR3 is 14 amino acids long. V gave up 6 bases and J gave up 1 base, with 10 bases separating them. From germline, CDR1 is MNHEY and CDR2 SMNVEV (reference sequence). The CDR3 here is CASRNTGSNQPQHF. The CDR3 DNA follows: TGTGCCAGCAGAAACACAGGGAGCAATCAGCCCCAGCATTTT.

The chain recombines TRBV6-6 with TRBJ2-1, with 11 bases lining up with TRBD1. The CDR3 has 16 amino acids. From germline, CDR1 is MNHNY and CDR2 SVGAGI (reference sequence). V dropped 9 bases and J dropped 6; count of bases not matched to a gene: 13. The CDR3 DNA reads TGTGCCAGTGTCATTGAGGACAGGGGGCCGGGCAATGAGCAGTTCTTC. The encoded protein is CASVIEDRGPGNEQFF.

V is TRBV5-4 and J is TRBJ2-5; D is possibly TRBD1 (5 bases). V gave up 0 bases and J gave up 1 base, with 7 bases separating them. CDR1 SGHNT and CDR2 YYREEE come from the germline V gene (reference sequence). The CDR3 length is 14 residues. CDR3 sequence reads: CASSLGQPQETQYF. Here the CDR3 DNA reads TGTGCCAGCAGCTTGGGACAGCCCCAAGAGACCCAGTACTTC.

The chain uses TRBV10-3 and TRBJ2-5, with 7 bases that match TRBD2. CDR3 size: 13 residues. Germline V gene data show CDR1 as ENHRY and CDR2 as SYGVKD. Trimming cost V 4 bases and J 5 bases; bases outside gene matches: 4. The CDR3 region has the DNA TGTGCCATCAGTGGTATGGGAGGGGAGACCCAGTACTTC. It specifies CAISGMGGETQYF.

CDR3 sequence reads: CASGEGQGSDTQYF. The CDR3 DNA sequence: TGCGCCAGTGGAGAGGGACAGGGTAGCGATACGCAGTATTTT. The V call is TRBV5-1, the J call TRBJ2-3, with 9 bases fitting TRBD1. V gave up 8 bases and J gave up 6 bases; unmatched junction bases: 10. This CDR3 is built from 14 residues. Germline V lookup: CDR1 SGHRS, CDR2 YFSETQ.

The chain employs TRBV5-6 and TRBJ2-3, with 7 bases matching TRBD1. With 5 bases clipped from V and 0 bases from J, the junction kept 9 bases outside the gene matches. The CDR3 length is 16 residues. The germline V gene encodes CDR1 SGHDT and CDR2 YYEEEE. CDR3 DNA: TGTGCCAGCAGACTACTGACAGGGTCAAGCACAGATACGCAGTATTTT. Protein: CASRLLTGSSTDTQYF.

This clone showed up just once. J is TRBJ1-2 and V is TRBV6-5, with 9 bases matching TRBD1. V was pared by 2 bases and J by 7 bases, with 5 bases of the junction left unmatched. CDR1 and CDR2 (germline): MNHEY, SVGAGI. The CDR3 consists of 14 residues. CDR3 sequence: CASSYTGQGGGYTF. The CDR3 coding sequence is TGTGCCAGCAGTTACACGGGACAGGGAGGTGGCTACACCTTC.

The table lists this clone with a count of one. V is TRBV30 and J is TRBJ2-5, with D possibly TRBD2 on 6 matching bases. Per germline, CDR1 GTSNPN and CDR2 SVGIG (reference sequence). The CDR3 is made up of 13 amino acids. The V gene lost 1 base and the J gene lost 4 bases, with 10 bases spanning the gap. The CDR3 DNA reads as TGTGCCTGGAGTGGGGACTCCCTAGAGACCCAGTACTTC. It codes for CAWSGDSLETQYF.

The chain carries TRBV10-2 and TRBJ2-7; TRBD2 matches 8 bases. Germline V gives CDR1 WSHSY, CDR2 SAAADI. The CDR3 runs 15 residues. The ends lost 3 bases at V and 4 bases at J; junction bases unmatched: 8. For the CDR3, the DNA is TGCGCCAGCAGTGATAGATTAGCGGGAATTTACGAGCAGTACTTC. Encoded protein: CASSDRLAGIYEQYF.

The chain recombines TRBV5-1 with TRBJ2-7; 11 nucleotides match TRBD2. Germline values: CDR1 SGHRS, CDR2 YFSETQ. This CDR3 contains 19 residues. The ends lost 3 bases at V and 0 bases at J; junction bases unmatched: 14. In nucleotides, the CDR3 is TGCGCCAGCAGCTCGACCCTGGGACTAGCGGCTGGACCCTCCTACGAGCAGTACTTC. Its protein is CASSSTLGLAAGPSYEQYF.